The T cell receptor (beta chain) under discussion was sequenced for a study of T cells in localized non-small cell lung cancer. Clones were sequenced by immunoSEQ multiplex PCR, and TCRdb holds only the in-frame ones, with some missing. The sample consists of approximately 21,000 clones, 88% of them appearing once. The V and J ends lost 2 bases and 0 bases respectively, with 9 bases between them. The CDR3 is 16 residues long. Per germline, CDR1 SGHRS and CDR2 YFSETQ. This clone was counted a few times. Sequencing was performed on peripheral blood mononuclear cells, taken before any cancer treatment. The sequence was collected from a male donor older than 55 with stage II lung adenocarcinoma. This chain joins TRBV5-1 and TRBJ2-6; D remains unclear. CDR3 coding DNA: TGCGCCAGCAGCTTTACCCAGAGCTCTGGGGCCAACGTCCTGACTTTC. Translation gives CASSFTQSSGANVLTF.